This record covers a single TCR beta chain. The data were taken from a study of blood T cell repertoires in COVID-19. Looking at the study overall: T cells, B-cell-depleted T cells, or PBMCs supplied cDNA or gDNA.

A Seattle source enrolled patients during active infection and followed them longitudinally. The trim removed 2 bases at V and 0 bases at J, leaving 4 bases unmatched. The germline CDR1 and CDR2 sequences are SGHRS and YFSETQ. This CDR3 region has 17 residues. The method was immunoSEQ multiplex PCR; TCRdb's version includes in-frame clones alone and lacks a portion of them. The sample has hundreds of thousands of clones; almost 90% are singletons. This sequence joins TRBV5-1 and TRBJ2-1, with 11 bases lining up with TRBD2. The sequence derives from a woman aged 30 to 39 with COVID-19, enrolled during active disease. Sequenced: peripheral blood. The DNA of the CDR3 is TGCGCCAGCAGCTTTAGCGGGAGGGCAAGCTCCTACAATGAGCAGTTCTTC. The encoded protein is CASSFSGRASSYNEQFF.